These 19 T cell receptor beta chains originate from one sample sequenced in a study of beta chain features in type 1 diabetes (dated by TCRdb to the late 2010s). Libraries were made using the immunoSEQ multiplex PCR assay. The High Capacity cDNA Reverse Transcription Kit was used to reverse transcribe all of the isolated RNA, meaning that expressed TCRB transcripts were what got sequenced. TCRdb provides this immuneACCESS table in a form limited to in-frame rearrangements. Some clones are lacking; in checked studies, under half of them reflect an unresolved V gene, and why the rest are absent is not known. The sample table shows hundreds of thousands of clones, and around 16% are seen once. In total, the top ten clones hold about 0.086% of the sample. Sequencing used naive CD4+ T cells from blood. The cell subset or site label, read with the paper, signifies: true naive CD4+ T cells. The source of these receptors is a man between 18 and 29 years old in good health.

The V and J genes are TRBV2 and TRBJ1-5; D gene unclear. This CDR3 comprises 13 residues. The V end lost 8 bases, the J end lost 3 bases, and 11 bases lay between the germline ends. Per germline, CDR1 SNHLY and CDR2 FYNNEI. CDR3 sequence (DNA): TGTGCCAGCGGGAGTATAAACAATCAGCCCCAGCATTTT. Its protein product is CASGSINNQPQHF. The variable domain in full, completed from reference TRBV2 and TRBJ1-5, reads EPEVTQTPSHQVTQMGQEVILRCVPISNHLYFYWYRQILGQKVEFLVSFYNNEISEKSEIFDDQFSVERPDGSNFTLKIRSTKLEDSAMYFCASGSINNQPQHFGDGTRLSIL.

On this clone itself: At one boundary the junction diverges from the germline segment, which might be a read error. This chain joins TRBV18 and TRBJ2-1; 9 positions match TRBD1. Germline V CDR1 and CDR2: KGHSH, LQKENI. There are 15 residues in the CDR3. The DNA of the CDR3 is TGTGCCAGCTCGCCACAGGGGGCGTTCCACAATGAGCAGTTCTTC. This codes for CASSPQGAFHNEQFF.

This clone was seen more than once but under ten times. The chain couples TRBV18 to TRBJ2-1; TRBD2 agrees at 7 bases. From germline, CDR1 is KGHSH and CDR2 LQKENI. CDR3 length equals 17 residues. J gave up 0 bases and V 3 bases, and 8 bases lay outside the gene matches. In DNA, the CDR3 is TGTGCCAGCTCACCCCTCCCCGGGGGGAGCTCCTACAATGAGCAGTTCTTC. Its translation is CASSPLPGGSSYNEQFF.

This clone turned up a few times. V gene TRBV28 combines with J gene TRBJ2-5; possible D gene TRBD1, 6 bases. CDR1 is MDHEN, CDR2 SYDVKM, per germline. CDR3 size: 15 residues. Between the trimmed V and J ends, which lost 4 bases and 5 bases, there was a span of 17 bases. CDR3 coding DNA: TGTGCCAGCAGTTCGTTGTTTATGGGGGCGGAGACCCAGTACTTC. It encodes CASSSLFMGAETQYF.

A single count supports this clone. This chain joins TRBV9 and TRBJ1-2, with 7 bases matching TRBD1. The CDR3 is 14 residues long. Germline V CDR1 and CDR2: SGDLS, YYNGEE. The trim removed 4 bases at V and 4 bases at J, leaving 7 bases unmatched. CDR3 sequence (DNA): TGTGCCAGCAGCACCCCAGGGGGTGTCTATGGCTACACCTTC. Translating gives CASSTPGGVYGYTF.

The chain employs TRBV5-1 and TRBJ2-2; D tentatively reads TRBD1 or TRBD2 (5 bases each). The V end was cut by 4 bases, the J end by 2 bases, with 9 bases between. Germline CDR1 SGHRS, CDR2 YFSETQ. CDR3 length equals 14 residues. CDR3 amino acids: CASSRDVNTGELFF. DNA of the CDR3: TGCGCCAGCAGCCGGGACGTTAACACCGGGGAGCTGTTTTTT.

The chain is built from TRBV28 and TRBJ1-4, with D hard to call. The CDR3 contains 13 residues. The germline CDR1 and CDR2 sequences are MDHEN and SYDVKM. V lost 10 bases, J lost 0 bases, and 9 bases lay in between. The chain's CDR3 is CATVGATNEKLFF. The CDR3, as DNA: TGTGCCACCGTCGGCGCAACTAATGAAAAACTGTTTTTT.

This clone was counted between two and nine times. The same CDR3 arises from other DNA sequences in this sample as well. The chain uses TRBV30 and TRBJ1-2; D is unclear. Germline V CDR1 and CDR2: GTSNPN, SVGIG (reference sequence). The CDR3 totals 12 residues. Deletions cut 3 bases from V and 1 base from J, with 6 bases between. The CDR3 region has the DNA TGTGCCTGGAGGGGGAGTAACTATGGCTACACCTTC. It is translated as CAWRGSNYGYTF.

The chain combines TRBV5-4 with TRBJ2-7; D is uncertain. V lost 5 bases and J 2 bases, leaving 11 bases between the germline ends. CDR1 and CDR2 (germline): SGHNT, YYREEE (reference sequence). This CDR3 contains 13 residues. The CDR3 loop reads CASSLRATYEQYF. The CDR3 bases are TGTGCCAGCAGTTTACGAGCCACCTACGAGCAGTACTTC. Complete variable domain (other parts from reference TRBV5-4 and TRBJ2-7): ETGVTQSPTHLIKTRGQQVTLRCSSQSGHNTVSWYQQALGQGPQFIFQYYREEENGRGNFPPRFSGLQFPNYSSELNVNALELDDSALYLCASSLRATYEQYFGPGTRLTVT.

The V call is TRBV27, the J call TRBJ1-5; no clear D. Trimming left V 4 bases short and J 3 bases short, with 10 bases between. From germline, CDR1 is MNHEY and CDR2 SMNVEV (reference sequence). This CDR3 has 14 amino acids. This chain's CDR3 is CASSSPANNQPQHF. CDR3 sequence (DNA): TGTGCCAGCAGTTCCCCGGCCAACAATCAGCCCCAGCATTTT.

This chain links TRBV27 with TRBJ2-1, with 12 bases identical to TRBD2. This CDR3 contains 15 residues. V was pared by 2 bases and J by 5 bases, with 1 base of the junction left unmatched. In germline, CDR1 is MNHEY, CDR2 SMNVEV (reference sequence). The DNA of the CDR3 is TGTGCCAGCAGTTTAAGGACTAGCGGGAACAATGAGCAGTTCTTC. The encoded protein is CASSLRTSGNNEQFF.

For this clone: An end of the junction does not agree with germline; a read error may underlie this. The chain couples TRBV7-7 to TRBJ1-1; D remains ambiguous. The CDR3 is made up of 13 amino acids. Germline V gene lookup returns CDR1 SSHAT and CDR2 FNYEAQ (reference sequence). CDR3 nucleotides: TGTGCTAGCAGCGCCACACTGAACACTGAAGCTTTCTTT. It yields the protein CASSATLNTEAFF.

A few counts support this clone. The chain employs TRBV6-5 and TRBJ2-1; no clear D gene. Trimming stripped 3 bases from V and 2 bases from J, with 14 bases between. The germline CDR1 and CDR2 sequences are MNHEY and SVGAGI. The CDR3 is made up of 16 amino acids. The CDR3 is CASSYSKGSAYNEQFF. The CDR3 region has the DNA TGTGCCAGCAGTTATTCGAAAGGGTCGGCCTACAATGAGCAGTTCTTC.

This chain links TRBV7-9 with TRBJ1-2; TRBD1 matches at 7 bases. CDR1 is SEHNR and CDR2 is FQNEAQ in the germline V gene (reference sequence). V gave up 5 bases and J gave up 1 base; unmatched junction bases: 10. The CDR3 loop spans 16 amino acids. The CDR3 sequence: CASSRAGTAINYGYTF. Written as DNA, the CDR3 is TGTGCCAGCAGCCGCGCCGGGACAGCCATTAACTATGGCTACACCTTC.

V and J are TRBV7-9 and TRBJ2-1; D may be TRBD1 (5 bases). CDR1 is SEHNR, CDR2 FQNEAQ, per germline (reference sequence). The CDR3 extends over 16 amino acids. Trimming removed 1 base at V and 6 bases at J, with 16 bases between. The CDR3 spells CASSLVGTGFFNEQFF. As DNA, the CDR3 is TGTGCCAGCAGCTTAGTGGGAACAGGATTCTTCAATGAGCAGTTCTTC.

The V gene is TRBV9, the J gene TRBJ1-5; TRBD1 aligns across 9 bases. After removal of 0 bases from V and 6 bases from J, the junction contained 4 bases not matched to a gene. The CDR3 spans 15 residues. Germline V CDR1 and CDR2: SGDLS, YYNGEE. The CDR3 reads CASSVEDRGPQPQHF. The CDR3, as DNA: TGTGCCAGCAGCGTAGAGGACAGGGGCCCTCAGCCCCAGCATTTT.

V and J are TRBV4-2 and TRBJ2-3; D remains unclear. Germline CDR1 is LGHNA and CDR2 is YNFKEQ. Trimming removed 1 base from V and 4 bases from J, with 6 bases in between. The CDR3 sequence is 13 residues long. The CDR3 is CASSQGWADTQYF. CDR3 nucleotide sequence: TGTGCCAGCAGCCAAGGCTGGGCAGATACGCAGTATTTT.

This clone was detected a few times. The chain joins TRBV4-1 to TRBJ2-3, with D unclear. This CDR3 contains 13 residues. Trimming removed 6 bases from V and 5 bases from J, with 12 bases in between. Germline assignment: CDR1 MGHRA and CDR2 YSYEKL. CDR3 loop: CASSGVTGDTQYF. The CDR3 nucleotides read TGCGCCAGCAGTGGGGTGACGGGAGATACGCAGTATTTT.

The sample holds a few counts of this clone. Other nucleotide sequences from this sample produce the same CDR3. CDR3 nucleotide sequence: TGCGCCAGCAGCTTGAGCCAAGAGACCCAGTACTTC. Amino acid sequence: CASSLSQETQYF. J is TRBJ2-5 and V is TRBV5-1, with D unresolved. Trimming took 1 base from V and 1 from J, leaving 2 bases between them. The germline V gene has CDR1 SGHRS and CDR2 YFSETQ. The length of the CDR3 is 12 residues.